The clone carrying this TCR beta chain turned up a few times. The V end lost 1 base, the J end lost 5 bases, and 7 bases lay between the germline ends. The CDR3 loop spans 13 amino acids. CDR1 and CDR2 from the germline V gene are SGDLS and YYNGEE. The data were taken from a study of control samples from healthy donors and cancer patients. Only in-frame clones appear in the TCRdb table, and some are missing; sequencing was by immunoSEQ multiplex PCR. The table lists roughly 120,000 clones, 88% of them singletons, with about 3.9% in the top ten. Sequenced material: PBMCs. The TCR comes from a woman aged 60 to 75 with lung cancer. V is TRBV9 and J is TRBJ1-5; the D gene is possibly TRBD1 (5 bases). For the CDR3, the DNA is TGTGCCAGCAGCGTACAGGGCGATCAGCCCCAGCATTTT. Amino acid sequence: CASSVQGDQPQHF.